This record concerns one TCR beta chain sequence. Antigen unknown. CDR3 length: 14 residues. V lost 2 bases and J 7 bases, leaving 11 bases between the germline ends. The sample is drawn from a study of blood T cells in healthy people across ages. Notes on the study in general: Observed TCR beta diversity per million T cells went down as age went up. This fall followed a roughly linear course with age.

Then a second PCR, running roughly 7 to 11 cycles, was carried out with a sample-barcoded 5' primer and a J-beta primer mix. TCRdb fed the 5' RACE reads into MiXCR, producing one record per CDR3 protein. The top ten hold roughly 3.5% of the sample, which has 780,000 or so distinct CDR3 sequences, 20% to 25% seen once. These data also featured in a second study, about T cells of mothers and their children. That paper adds: In both related and unrelated pairs, TCR recombination output is shaped similarly by thymic selection.

The chain recombines TRBV12-3 or TRBV12-4 with TRBJ1-4; TRBD1 might be the D (6 bases). This TCR derives from a boy aged 5-17 years in good health. Sequencing input: blood. Here the CDR3 reads CASSLWRGGEKLFF. The CDR3 DNA reads as TGTGCCAGCAGTTTATGGAGAGGGGGTGAAAAACTGTTTTTT.